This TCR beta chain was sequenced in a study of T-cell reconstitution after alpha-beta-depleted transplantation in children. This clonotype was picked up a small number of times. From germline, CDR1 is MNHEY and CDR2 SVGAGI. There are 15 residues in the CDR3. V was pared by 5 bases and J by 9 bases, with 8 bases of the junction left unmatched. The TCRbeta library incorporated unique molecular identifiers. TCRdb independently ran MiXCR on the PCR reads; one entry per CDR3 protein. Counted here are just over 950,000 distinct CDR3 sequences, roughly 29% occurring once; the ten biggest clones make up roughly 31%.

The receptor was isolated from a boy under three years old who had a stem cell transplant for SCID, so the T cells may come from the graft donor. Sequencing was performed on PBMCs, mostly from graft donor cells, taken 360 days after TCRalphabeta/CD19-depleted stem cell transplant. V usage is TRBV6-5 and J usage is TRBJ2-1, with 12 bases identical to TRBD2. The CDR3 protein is CASSLLAGGGGEQFF. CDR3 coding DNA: TGTGCCAGCAGTCTACTAGCGGGGGGAGGGGGTGAGCAGTTCTTC.